One sample yielded the 24 T cell receptor beta chains listed below, sequenced in a study of shared clonotypes between healthy human individuals. Assay used: immunoSEQ multiplex PCR; TCRdb lists only in-frame clones, some missing. The sample lists roughly 530,000 clones; 90% to 97% were seen once. The sequencing input was naive CD4+ T cells sorted from blood. Indicated subset: CD45RA+ positively selected. The receptors were sampled from a young woman in good health.

J is TRBJ2-2 and V is TRBV7-2, with D tentatively TRBD2 (5 bases). V was trimmed by 5 bases and J by 9 bases, leaving 13 bases between them. CDR1 and CDR2 from the germline V gene are SGHTA and FQGNSA. This CDR3 is built from 13 residues. CDR3 loop: CASSLSSSWELFF. The DNA of the CDR3 is TGTGCCAGCAGCCTCTCTTCTAGCTGGGAGCTGTTTTTT.

This sequence joins TRBV5-4 and TRBJ1-1; the D gene is possibly TRBD1 (6 bases). CDR3 length equals 14 residues. Germline-derived CDR1 and CDR2 are SGHNT and YYREEE (reference sequence). Trimming cost V 4 bases and J 1 base, with 11 bases left between them. The DNA of the CDR3 is TGTGCCAGCAGCCCGGGACAAAAGAACACTGAAGCTTTCTTT. Encoded protein: CASSPGQKNTEAFF.

This chain joins TRBV10-1 and TRBJ2-1; TRBD2 agrees at 9 bases. Trimming at V came to 10 bases and at J to 2 bases, leaving 15 bases not matched to a gene. CDR1 and CDR2 from the germline V gene are WNHNN and SYGVQD (reference sequence). The CDR3 sequence is 17 residues long. CDR3 sequence: CANKLRGTSLAYNEQFF. For the CDR3, the DNA is TGCGCCAACAAACTACGGGGGACTAGCTTGGCCTACAATGAGCAGTTCTTC.

The chain is built from TRBV10-3 and TRBJ2-7; tentatively, D is TRBD1 (6 bases). Germline loops: CDR1 ENHRY, CDR2 SYGVKD. The length of the CDR3 is 14 residues. V dropped 5 bases and J dropped 0 bases, with 11 bases sitting between them. The chain's CDR3 is CAISSQGSSYEQYF. In DNA, the CDR3 is TGTGCCATCAGTTCCCAGGGGAGCTCCTACGAGCAGTACTTC.

The chain joins TRBV18 to TRBJ1-2; 11 nucleotides line up with TRBD1. V was pared by 0 bases and J by 7 bases, with 4 bases of the junction left unmatched. Germline V gene sequence: CDR1 KGHSH, CDR2 LQKENI. This CDR3 has 15 amino acids. CDR3: CASSPPGTGGRGYTF. The CDR3 DNA reads TGTGCCAGCTCACCACCCGGGACAGGGGGTCGTGGCTACACCTTC.

The gene calls are TRBV29-1 and TRBJ2-3; 10 bases map to TRBD2. V shed 6 bases, J shed 4 bases, and the junction held 7 bases outside the gene matches. This CDR3 has 14 amino acids. Germline CDR1 and CDR2: SQVTM and ANQGSEA. In nucleotides, the CDR3 is TGCAGCGTCGGGGCTAGCGGGAGCCCAGATACGCAGTATTTT. Translating it yields CSVGASGSPDTQYF.

The chain recombines TRBV5-1 with TRBJ2-7, with 12 bases identical to TRBD1. Germline values: CDR1 SGHRS, CDR2 YFSETQ. There are 17 residues in the CDR3. The trim removed 7 bases at V and 2 bases at J, leaving 13 bases unmatched. CDR3 sequence: CASPAGQGALSTYEQYF. The CDR3 DNA reads as TGCGCCAGCCCCGCGGGACAGGGGGCGCTGTCCACCTACGAGCAGTACTTC.

The chain carries TRBV7-9 and TRBJ2-5, with 9 bases identical to TRBD1. The V gene's germline CDR1 is SEHNR and CDR2 FQNEAQ (reference sequence). The J segment lost 5 bases and the V segment lost 4 bases, leaving 8 bases of the junction unmatched. The CDR3 loop spans 15 amino acids. This chain's CDR3 is CASSSLGQGFETQYF. The DNA of the CDR3 is TGTGCCAGCAGCTCCCTGGGACAGGGCTTTGAGACCCAGTACTTC.

V gene TRBV4-2 combines with J gene TRBJ1-1, with 8 nucleotides matching TRBD1. The CDR3 is made up of 17 amino acids. Germline trimming cut 1 base from V and 0 bases from J; bases unmatched to any gene: 7. Germline loops: CDR1 LGHNA, CDR2 YNFKEQ. As DNA, the CDR3 is TGTGCCAGCAGCCAAGGTCGGGACAGGTCCATGAACACTGAAGCTTTCTTT. Translated: CASSQGRDRSMNTEAFF.

This clone was seen once. The chain combines TRBV10-2 with TRBJ1-2, with D uncertain. The CDR3 totals 13 residues. From germline, CDR1 is WSHSY and CDR2 SAAADI. V shed 7 bases and J shed 1 base, with 10 bases lying between them. For the CDR3, the DNA is TGCGCCAGCACCAAAGTGGTTAACTATGGCTACACCTTC. This sequence encodes CASTKVVNYGYTF.

The chain carries TRBV19 and TRBJ2-5, with D possibly being TRBD1 or TRBD2 (5 bases each). Trimming took off 5 bases at V and 2 bases at J, with 12 bases between the two ends. There are 14 residues in the CDR3. Germline values: CDR1 LNHDA, CDR2 SQIVND (reference sequence). The chain's CDR3 is CASSDTGRQETQYF. The CDR3, as DNA: TGTGCCAGTAGTGATACGGGACGACAAGAGACCCAGTACTTC.

The chain couples TRBV5-4 to TRBJ2-5; 9 bases map to TRBD2. This CDR3 is built from 14 residues. J lost 3 bases, V lost 1 base, and 1 base had no gene match. Germline V gene lookup returns CDR1 SGHNT and CDR2 YYREEE (reference sequence). The CDR3 DNA sequence: TGTGCCAGCAGCTTGCTAGCGGGAAAAGAGACCCAGTACTTC. This sequence encodes CASSLLAGKETQYF.

This chain uses TRBV7-9 with TRBJ2-5; possible D gene TRBD1, 5 bases. Germline V gene data show CDR1 as SEHNR and CDR2 as FQNEAQ (reference sequence). The CDR3 length is 14 residues. Trimming shortened V by 1 base and J by 5 bases, and 11 bases separated the two germline ends. The CDR3 bases are TGTGCCAGCAGCTTAGGGGCAGGGCTGGAGACCCAGTACTTC. Translating gives CASSLGAGLETQYF. The complete variable domain, with remaining parts taken from reference TRBV7-9 and TRBJ2-5, reads DTGVSQNPRHKITKRGQNVTFRCDPISEHNRLYWYRQTLGQGPEFLTYFQNEAQLEKSRLLSDRFSAERPKGSFSTLEIQRTEQGDSAMYLCASSLGAGLETQYFGPGTRLLVL.

The CDR3 spells CASSLGSPWAEDEQYF. The CDR3 DNA sequence: TGCGCCAGCAGCTTGGGATCCCCCTGGGCTGAGGACGAGCAGTACTTC. The chain links TRBV5-1 to TRBJ2-5; D remains unclear. The end of the DNA fits TRBJ2-7 better, so the J call may be wrong. The CDR3 is 16 residues long. Germline CDR1 SGHRS, CDR2 YFSETQ.

J is TRBJ2-3 and V is TRBV28; 12 bases line up with TRBD2. V was clipped by 5 bases and J by 6 bases; unmatched bases: 9. CDR1 MDHEN and CDR2 SYDVKM come from the germline V gene. This CDR3 comprises 16 residues. The CDR3 sequence: CASSLPRLAGEDTQYF. CDR3 sequence (DNA): TGTGCCAGCAGTCTACCAAGACTAGCGGGAGAGGATACGCAGTATTTT. Based on the CDR3 plus reference TRBV28 and TRBJ2-3, the full variable domain is DVKVTQSSRYLVKRTGEKVFLECVQDMDHENMFWYRQDPGLGLRLIYFSYDVKMKEKGDIPEGYSVSREKKERFSLILESASTNQTSMYLCASSLPRLAGEDTQYFGPGTRLTVL.

This sequence joins TRBV7-9 and TRBJ2-1; 11 bases map to TRBD1. J was trimmed by 4 bases and V by 1 base; bases with no gene match: 9. CDR1 SEHNR and CDR2 FQNEAQ come from the germline V gene (reference sequence). This CDR3 has 18 residues. DNA for the CDR3: TGTGCCAGCAGCTTAGAAAGGACAGGGGGCCGGAGTTACAATGAGCAGTTCTTC. Translating gives CASSLERTGGRSYNEQFF.

This rearrangement joins TRBV7-9 to TRBJ1-2, with D uncertain. The CDR3 runs to 15 residues. Per germline, CDR1 SEHNR and CDR2 FQNEAQ (reference sequence). V was clipped by 3 bases and J by 4 bases, with 15 bases between them. This chain's CDR3 is CASSLSNPLGYGYTF. The CDR3 bases are TGTGCCAGCAGCTTGTCGAACCCCCTCGGCTATGGCTACACCTTC. The whole variable domain, filled in from reference TRBV7-9 and TRBJ1-2, reads DTGVSQNPRHKITKRGQNVTFRCDPISEHNRLYWYRQTLGQGPEFLTYFQNEAQLEKSRLLSDRFSAERPKGSFSTLEIQRTEQGDSAMYLCASSLSNPLGYGYTFGSGTRLTVV.

The rearrangement uses TRBV5-1 and TRBJ2-7; 8 nucleotides align to TRBD2. The J segment lost 0 bases and the V segment lost 0 bases, leaving 2 bases of the junction unmatched. Germline V gene sequence: CDR1 SGHRS, CDR2 YFSETQ. CDR3 length equals 15 residues. The CDR3 spells CASSLDSGASYEQYF. CDR3 sequence (DNA): TGCGCCAGCAGCTTGGATAGCGGGGCCTCCTACGAGCAGTACTTC.

This chain links TRBV5-6 with TRBJ2-3, with a weak D call TRBD2 (6 bases). The CDR3 runs to 15 residues. From germline, CDR1 is SGHDT and CDR2 YYEEEE. V lost 2 bases, J lost 2 bases, and 12 bases lay in between. Written as DNA, the CDR3 is TGTGCCAGCAGCTTTAAAGCGGACTACACAGATACGCAGTATTTT. Protein sequence: CASSFKADYTDTQYF.

In DNA, the CDR3 is TGCAGCGTTGAGGTATTCTCTGGAAACACCATATATTTT. This gives the protein CSVEVFSGNTIYF. This chain uses TRBV29-1 with TRBJ1-3; unclear D gene. CDR1 is SQVTM, CDR2 ANQGSEA, per germline. The CDR3 runs 13 residues. The V and J ends lost 3 bases and 0 bases respectively, with 6 bases between them.

V is TRBV28 and J is TRBJ1-4; 9 nucleotides match TRBD1. The CDR3 consists of 14 residues. V shed 8 bases, J shed 4 bases, and the junction held 5 bases outside the gene matches. Germline-derived CDR1 and CDR2 are MDHEN and SYDVKM. The CDR3 sequence: CASVRGQGNEKLFF. For the CDR3, the DNA is TGTGCCAGCGTTCGGGGACAGGGTAATGAAAAACTGTTTTTT. The variable domain in full, completed from reference TRBV28 and TRBJ1-4, reads DVKVTQSSRYLVKRTGEKVFLECVQDMDHENMFWYRQDPGLGLRLIYFSYDVKMKEKGDIPEGYSVSREKKERFSLILESASTNQTSMYLCASVRGQGNEKLFFGSGTQLSVL.

The rearrangement uses TRBV28 and TRBJ2-3; a possible D gene is TRBD1 (6 bases). Germline V gene sequence: CDR1 MDHEN, CDR2 SYDVKM. V shed 8 bases and J shed 8 bases, with 26 bases lying between them. The CDR3 is made up of 16 amino acids. The CDR3 region has the DNA TGTGCCAGCCCTCCCGCCACAGGGACCCCTAAGGGTACGCAGTATTTT. Its translation: CASPPATGTPKGTQYF. The variable domain in full, with the rest retrieved from reference TRBV28 and TRBJ2-3, is DVKVTQSSRYLVKRTGEKVFLECVQDMDHENMFWYRQDPGLGLRLIYFSYDVKMKEKGDIPEGYSVSREKKERFSLILESASTNQTSMYLCASPPATGTPKGTQYFGPGTRLTVL.

The gene calls are TRBV11-1 and TRBJ1-5; tentatively, D is TRBD1 (6 bases). Germline assignment: CDR1 SGHAT and CDR2 FQDESV (reference sequence). V was trimmed by 5 bases and J by 3 bases, leaving 14 bases between them. The CDR3 sequence is 15 residues long. The CDR3 is CASSVRRDNNQPQHF. CDR3 nucleotide sequence: TGTGCCAGCAGCGTACGCCGGGACAACAATCAGCCCCAGCATTTT. Supplemented by reference TRBV11-1 and TRBJ1-5, the full variable domain reads EAEVAQSPRYKITEKSQAVAFWCDPISGHATLYWYRQILGQGPELLVQFQDESVVDDSQLPKDRFSAERLKGVDSTLKIQPAELGDSAMYLCASSVRRDNNQPQHFGDGTRLSIL.

This clone was detected once. The V and J genes are TRBV6-6 and TRBJ2-7; 11 bases are a match to TRBD2. The CDR3 has 14 amino acids. Losses at the gene ends were 7 bases for V and 7 bases for J; bases not matched to a gene: 9. Germline V lookup: CDR1 MNHNY, CDR2 SVGAGI (reference sequence). CDR3 loop: CASKRTSGPGEQYF. The CDR3 bases are TGTGCCAGCAAAAGGACTAGCGGGCCTGGGGAGCAGTACTTC.